What follows are 2 T cell receptor beta chains derived from one specimen sequenced in a study of blood T cell repertoires in COVID-19. Measured with immunoSEQ multiplex PCR; TCRdb has only the in-frame clones, and not every one. The sample shows around 75,000 clones, approximately 79% of them seen only once. Sequencing input: peripheral blood. Source of these receptors: a woman at least 80 years old with active or convalescent COVID-19.

The chain links TRBV28 to TRBJ1-1; TRBD1 is a possible D gene (6 bases). Per the germline V gene, CDR1 is MDHEN and CDR2 is SYDVKM. Trimming removed 0 bases at V and 1 base at J, with 9 bases between. The CDR3 is 15 residues long. CDR3 sequence: CASSLWGAKNTEAFF. CDR3 DNA: TGTGCCAGCAGTTTATGGGGGGCGAAGAACACTGAAGCTTTCTTT.

The rearrangement joins TRBV19 to TRBJ1-2; a weak D match, TRBD1 (5 bases). Trimming shortened V by 10 bases and J by 4 bases, and 13 bases separated the two germline ends. CDR3 length equals 12 residues. Germline CDR1 and CDR2: LNHDA and SQIVND (reference sequence). This CDR3 is CATGGTAYGYTF. As DNA, the CDR3 is TGTGCCACCGGGGGGACGGCCTATGGCTACACCTTC.